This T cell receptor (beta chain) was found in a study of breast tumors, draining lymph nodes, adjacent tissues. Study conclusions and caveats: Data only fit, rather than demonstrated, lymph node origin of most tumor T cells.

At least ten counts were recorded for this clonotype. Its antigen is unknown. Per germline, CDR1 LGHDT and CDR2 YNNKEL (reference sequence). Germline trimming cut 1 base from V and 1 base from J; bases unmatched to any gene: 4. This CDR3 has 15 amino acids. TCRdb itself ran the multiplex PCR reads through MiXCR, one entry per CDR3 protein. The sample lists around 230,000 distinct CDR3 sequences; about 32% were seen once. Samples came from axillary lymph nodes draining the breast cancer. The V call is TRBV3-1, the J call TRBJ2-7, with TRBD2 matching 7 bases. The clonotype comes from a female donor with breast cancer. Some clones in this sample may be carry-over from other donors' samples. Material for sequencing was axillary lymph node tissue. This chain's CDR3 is CASSQAIGGSYEQYF. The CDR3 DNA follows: TGTGCCAGCAGCCAAGCAATCGGGGGGTCCTACGAGCAGTACTTC.